This TCR beta chain was identified in a study of OX40 agonist ivuxolimab in advanced cancers. Study overall: Patient treatment consisted of intravenous ivuxolimab administration every 2 weeks at 0.01 to 10 mg/kg. Findings and caveats of the study: Expanded peripheral T-cell antigen specificity went undetermined. In the 0.1 to 3.0 mg/kg range, CD4+ and CD8+ blood T cells had expanded clonally by week 6. CD4+ T cells averaged fewer expanded clones than CD8+ T cells.

TCRdb keeps only in-frame clones here, not all; method: immunoSEQ multiplex PCR. The table includes 20,000 or so clones, around four fifths detected once. Regarding this clone: Its specificity is not known.

With 5 bases removed from V and 1 base from J, the gap between germline ends came to 6 bases. Germline V CDR1 and CDR2: SEHNR, FQNEAQ (reference sequence). The CDR3 contains 12 residues. The TCR originated in an adult with an advanced solid tumor such as melanoma, head and neck, liver or kidney cancer. This sequence joins TRBV7-9 and TRBJ2-7; D unclear. The material was CD4+ or CD8+ T cells sorted from blood, obtained in a trial of the OX40 agonist ivuxolimab. CDR3 sequence reads: CASSDQSYEQYF. In nucleotides, the CDR3 is TGTGCCAGCAGCGACCAATCCTACGAGCAGTACTTC.